Below, 21 T cell receptor beta chains from the same sample are listed, as sequenced in a study of T cell repertoires in cytomegalovirus infection (dated by TCRdb to 2018 to 2020). For sequencing, an Illumina HiSeq 1500 was employed. TCRdb redid the processing of the public reads, applying fastp at Q25 and MiXCR, and retained in-frame beta chains. A single entry per CDR3 protein holds the most common genes and DNA from its merged rows. Within this sample are 250,000 or so distinct CDR3 sequences, with approximately 17% of them counted one time only. Roughly 45% of the sample lies in the top ten. What was sequenced was CD8+ T cells from PBMCs. These TCRs come from a human donor in good health (CMV status not recorded). Some clones in this sample may be carry-over from other donors' samples.

This clonotype came up a few times. This sequence joins TRBV6-2 or TRBV6-3 and TRBJ2-2, with D possibly TRBD2 on 6 matching bases. The V and J ends lost 6 bases and 5 bases respectively, with 13 bases between them. Germline CDR1 is MNHEY and CDR2 is SVGEGT. The CDR3 runs 14 residues. CDR3 nucleotide sequence: TGTGCCAGCAGCCCCGGGACTTTGACCGGGGAGCTGTTTTTT. It is translated as CASSPGTLTGELFF.

This clonotype was seen only a few times. The rearrangement joins TRBV12-3 or TRBV12-4 to TRBJ2-1; 8 bases match TRBD1. The CDR3 is 14 amino acids. Trimming cost V 6 bases and J 4 bases; bases outside gene matches: 5. CDR3 loop: CASSTRDRYNEQFF. Here the CDR3 DNA reads TGTGCCAGCAGCACCCGGGACAGGTACAATGAGCAGTTCTTC.

This clonotype showed up just a few times. The V call is TRBV9, the J call TRBJ2-1, with 10 positions matching TRBD2. V was clipped by 3 bases and J by 9 bases; unmatched bases: 9. CDR1 SGDLS and CDR2 YYNGEE come from the germline V gene. The CDR3 is 15 residues long. The CDR3 sequence: CASSESSGGHGEQFF. The CDR3 DNA sequence: TGTGCCAGCAGCGAGTCTAGCGGGGGTCACGGTGAGCAGTTCTTC. Together with reference TRBV9 and TRBJ2-1, the CDR3 gives the full variable domain: DSGVTQTPKHLITATGQRVTLRCSPRSGDLSVYWYQQSLDQGLQFLIQYYNGEERAKGNILERFSAQQFPDLHSELNLSSLELGDSALYFCASSESSGGHGEQFFGPGTRLTVL.

This clonotype was found many times. This rearrangement joins TRBV7-9 to TRBJ2-3; no definite D call. Germline V gives CDR1 SEHNR, CDR2 FQNEAQ (reference sequence). V was shortened by 1 base and J by 5 bases, with 10 bases between the two germline ends. The CDR3 has 14 residues. CDR3: CASSLGTVGDTQYF. CDR3 nucleotide sequence: TGTGCCAGCAGCTTAGGTACGGTGGGAGATACGCAGTATTTT. The full variable domain, with the rest looked up from reference TRBV7-9 and TRBJ2-3, is DTGVSQNPRHKITKRGQNVTFRCDPISEHNRLYWYRQTLGQGPEFLTYFQNEAQLEKSRLLSDRFSAERPKGSFSTLEIQRTEQGDSAMYLCASSLGTVGDTQYFGPGTRLTVL.

The rearrangement links TRBV12-3 or TRBV12-4 to TRBJ1-2; TRBD1 might be the D (5 bases). V was trimmed by 3 bases and J by 7 bases, leaving 15 bases between them. The CDR3 loop spans 14 amino acids. DNA for the CDR3: TGTGCCAGCAGTTTTAGCTCCAGGGTGGTTGGCTACACCTTC. It yields the protein CASSFSSRVVGYTF.

The CDR3 loop is CSVYDQNTGELFF. The CDR3 DNA reads as TGCAGCGTTTATGACCAAAACACCGGGGAGCTGTTTTTT. V gene TRBV29-1 combines with J gene TRBJ2-2; D gene ambiguous. This CDR3 spans 13 amino acids. CDR1 is SQVTM, CDR2 ANQGSEA, per germline. The germline V and J ends were trimmed by 5 bases and 2 bases, with 9 bases remaining between them.

The V and J genes are TRBV28 and TRBJ1-2, with 7 bases matching TRBD1. V gave up 3 bases and J gave up 6 bases; unmatched junction bases: 10. The CDR3 runs 15 residues. CDR1 is MDHEN and CDR2 is SYDVKM in the germline V gene. CDR3 bases: TGTGCCAGCAGTTTCCAGGGGGTAATTGAGGATGGCTACACCTTC. This encodes CASSFQGVIEDGYTF.

This clonotype was found a few times. The J gene is TRBJ1-4, the V gene TRBV14; D remains unclear. V was clipped by 0 bases and J by 8 bases, with 13 bases between them. This CDR3 is 15 amino acids long. CDR1 is SGHDN and CDR2 is FVKESK in the germline V gene. This CDR3 is CASSQDFGLREKLFF. CDR3 coding DNA: TGTGCCAGCAGCCAAGATTTCGGGCTTCGGGAAAAACTGTTTTTT.

This clonotype has more than one count but fewer than ten. The V and J genes are TRBV2 and TRBJ1-2, with TRBD1 matching 7 bases. V gave up 5 bases and J gave up 5 bases; unmatched junction bases: 8. The CDR3 contains 14 residues. The germline V gene has CDR1 SNHLY and CDR2 FYNNEI. The CDR3 nucleotides read TGTGCCAGCAGTACCCGGACAGGCGGGTATGGCTACACCTTC. Protein sequence: CASSTRTGGYGYTF.

This clonotype occurred a few times. The chain joins TRBV7-9 to TRBJ1-1, with D possibly matching TRBD1 (5 bases). Per germline, CDR1 SEHNR and CDR2 FQNEAQ (reference sequence). V dropped 0 bases and J dropped 0 bases, with 23 bases sitting between them. The CDR3 totals 20 residues. The CDR3 reads CASSLAKEPRGPKMNTEAFF. The DNA of the CDR3 is TGTGCCAGCAGCTTAGCGAAGGAGCCAAGGGGACCTAAAATGAACACTGAAGCTTTCTTT. The whole variable domain, remainder taken from reference TRBV7-9 and TRBJ1-1, is DTGVSQNPRHKITKRGQNVTFRCDPISEHNRLYWYRQTLGQGPEFLTYFQNEAQLEKSRLLSDRFSAERPKGSFSTLEIQRTEQGDSAMYLCASSLAKEPRGPKMNTEAFFGQGTRLTVV.

The table lists this clonotype with many counts. The J gene is TRBJ2-3, the V gene TRBV28, with 11 bases lining up with TRBD2. V shed 4 bases, J shed 0 bases, and the junction held 6 bases outside the gene matches. CDR3 length: 17 residues. From germline, CDR1 is MDHEN and CDR2 SYDVKM. CDR3 coding DNA: TGTGCCAGCAGTTGGGGACTAGCGGAAACAAGCACAGATACGCAGTATTTT. This gives the protein CASSWGLAETSTDTQYF.

The gene calls are TRBV6-2 or TRBV6-3 and TRBJ1-6; 7 bases fit TRBD1. J lost 7 bases, V lost 8 bases, and 8 bases had no gene match. This CDR3 is 14 amino acids long. From germline, CDR1 is MNHEY and CDR2 SVGEGT. Here the CDR3 DNA reads TGTGCCAGCGATAGGCCGGGACAGAATTCACCCCTCCACTTT. Translation: CASDRPGQNSPLHF.

This chain joins TRBV20-1 and TRBJ2-1, with D unclear. Trimming took 0 bases from V and 8 from J, leaving 17 bases between them. CDR1 is DFQATT, CDR2 SNEGSKA, per germline (reference sequence). This CDR3 region has 15 residues. CDR3 sequence: CSARDLRNSVHEQFF. CDR3 DNA sequence: TGCAGTGCTAGAGATCTACGGAACTCGGTCCATGAGCAGTTCTTC.

V and J are TRBV12-3 or TRBV12-4 and TRBJ1-1, with a weak D call TRBD1 (5 bases). There are 15 residues in the CDR3. Trimming stripped 6 bases from V and 0 bases from J, with 14 bases between. The CDR3: CASSPVEGMNTEAFF. The CDR3 nucleotides are TGTGCCAGCAGCCCTGTAGAGGGGATGAACACTGAAGCTTTCTTT.

This chain uses TRBV28 with TRBJ2-1; D uncertain. There are 12 residues in the CDR3. V gave up 3 bases and J gave up 8 bases, with 8 bases separating them. Germline CDR1 is MDHEN and CDR2 is SYDVKM. CDR3 region: CASSFASHEQFF. For the CDR3, the DNA is TGTGCCAGCAGTTTTGCCAGCCATGAGCAGTTCTTC.

This clonotype was picked up a small number of times. The CDR3 DNA sequence: TGTGCCAGTAAGGGGCGGGGAGGGAATGAGCAGTTCTTC. Its protein is CASKGRGGNEQFF. V gene TRBV19 combines with J gene TRBJ2-1; 7 bases line up with TRBD2. The CDR3 spans 13 residues. From germline, CDR1 is LNHDA and CDR2 SQIVND (reference sequence). V gave up 7 bases and J gave up 7 bases; unmatched junction bases: 7. The variable domain in full, completed from reference TRBV19 and TRBJ2-1, reads DGGITQSPKYLFRKEGQNVTLSCEQNLNHDAMYWYRQDPGQGLRLIYYSQIVNDFQKGDIAEGYSVSREKKESFPLTVTSAQKNPTAFYLCASKGRGGNEQFFGPGTRLTVL.

The V and J genes are TRBV4-2 and TRBJ2-7; D is perhaps TRBD2 (5 bases). The CDR3 has 15 residues. V lost 0 bases and J lost 0, with 9 bases in between. Germline CDR1 reads LGHNA; CDR2 reads YNFKEQ. CDR3 bases: TGTGCCAGCAGCCAAGATCCGGGGAGCTCCTACGAGCAGTACTTC. Its protein is CASSQDPGSSYEQYF.

The chain employs TRBV2 and TRBJ2-3; D tentatively fits TRBD1 or TRBD2 (6 bases each). This CDR3 region has 15 residues. In germline, CDR1 is SNHLY, CDR2 FYNNEI. Trimming removed 3 bases at V and 3 bases at J, with 13 bases between. The chain's CDR3 is CASSEWGAWTDTQYF. CDR3 sequence (DNA): TGTGCCAGCAGTGAGTGGGGGGCGTGGACAGATACGCAGTATTTT.

The table lists this clonotype with many counts. The chain couples TRBV7-8 to TRBJ2-4, with 9 bases identical to TRBD2. Germline V lookup: CDR1 SGHVS, CDR2 FQNEAQ. V dropped 3 bases and J dropped 0; count of bases not matched to a gene: 6. The CDR3 loop spans 17 amino acids. CDR3 sequence (DNA): TGTGCCAGCAGCTTTCGAGCGGGGGGACAAGCCAAAAACATTCAGTACTTC. Protein product: CASSFRAGGQAKNIQYF.

The gene calls are TRBV4-2 and TRBJ2-7; D not certain. The CDR3 spans 15 residues. Trimming shortened V by 0 bases and J by 0 bases, and 9 bases separated the two germline ends. Germline assignment: CDR1 LGHNA and CDR2 YNFKEQ. CDR3 residues: CASSQEQHSSYEQYF. The CDR3 DNA reads TGTGCCAGCAGCCAAGAACAGCATAGCTCCTACGAGCAGTACTTC.

This rearrangement joins TRBV10-3 to TRBJ1-5; 9 bases align to TRBD1. Germline V gene sequence: CDR1 ENHRY, CDR2 SYGVKD. J lost 1 base, V lost 3 bases, and 7 bases had no gene match. The CDR3 consists of 17 residues. CDR3 sequence (DNA): TGTGCCATCAGTGATGACAGGGGGAAGGGAAGCAATCAGCCCCAGCATTTT. It codes for CAISDDRGKGSNQPQHF.